These 5 T cell receptor beta chains share one sample of origin, sequenced in a study of breast tumors, draining lymph nodes, adjacent tissues (dated by TCRdb to about 2016). Preparation of the library involved multiplex PCR. The instrument given in TCRdb is Illumina HiSeq 2000. TCRdb applied fastp at Q25 and MiXCR to the public reads, then kept only in-frame beta chains. Rows are unified per CDR3 protein, each entry keeping the most common DNA and genes. Recorded for this sample are about 150,000 distinct CDR3 sequences; about 22% of them occurred a single time. The top ten clonotypes cover just over 2.5% of the sample. The lymph node samples were taken from the axillary draining lymph nodes of breast cancer patients. The sequenced sample consisted of axillary lymph node tissue. The source is a female donor with breast cancer. Some clones in this sample may be carry-over from other donors' samples.

Points on this clonotype: A read error is possible here, since a much larger clone lies one base away. The genes are TRBV20-1 and TRBJ2-1; TRBD2 matches at 11 bases. This CDR3 comprises 14 residues. Germline V lookup: CDR1 DFQATT, CDR2 SNEGSKA (reference sequence). CDR3 DNA: TGCAGTGCTGCCATAGCGGGAGGGAGGTATGAGCAGTCCTTC. It encodes CSAAIAGGRYEQSF.

This clonotype was seen repeatedly, ten times or more. V is TRBV19 and J is TRBJ2-1, with TRBD2 identical over 9 bases. Trimming took 8 bases from V and 10 from J; bases not matched to a gene: 12. The germline gives CDR1 LNHDA, CDR2 SQIVND (reference sequence). This CDR3 is 14 amino acids long. CDR3 region: CASGSGSTIGEQFF. CDR3 sequence (DNA): TGTGCCAGTGGTAGCGGGAGTACCATCGGGGAGCAGTTCTTC.

This clonotype was detected a few times. This sequence may be a read error, since a much larger clone differs from it by one base. J is TRBJ2-7 and V is TRBV4-1, with 7 bases fitting TRBD1. The CDR3 consists of 15 residues. The germline V gene encodes CDR1 MGHRA and CDR2 YSYEKL. After removal of 3 bases from V and 5 bases from J, the junction contained 10 bases not matched to a gene. CDR3 region: CASSHLTGLGHEQYF. The CDR3 region has the DNA TGCGCCAGCAGCCACCTGACAGGGCTTGGACACGAGCAGTACTTC.

This clonotype was counted at least ten times. The chain is built from TRBV5-1 and TRBJ2-1; D is unresolved. This CDR3 contains 18 residues. The ends were cut back, 0 bases at V and 4 bases at J, with 20 bases in the middle. Germline values: CDR1 SGHRS, CDR2 YFSETQ. This CDR3 reads CASSLGVGFRLGYNEQFF. The CDR3 DNA sequence: TGCGCCAGCAGCTTGGGGGTCGGGTTTAGACTCGGGTACAATGAGCAGTTCTTC.

This clonotype was detected many times. The chain couples TRBV20-1 to TRBJ2-5, with 9 bases lining up with TRBD2. Germline V gene lookup returns CDR1 DFQATT and CDR2 SNEGSKA (reference sequence). The CDR3 runs to 14 residues. The V and J ends lost 3 bases and 1 base, in that order; junction bases with no gene match: 3. CDR3 DNA: TGCAGTGCTAGTATAGCGGGAGTCCAAGAGACCCAGTACTTC. It specifies CSASIAGVQETQYF.